Sequencing of this T cell receptor (beta chain) was carried out in a study of CD4 T cell repertoires in COVID-19. Findings of the study overall: SARS-CoV and/or HKU1 spike cultures shared between about 6.5 and 25% of SARS-CoV-2 clonotypes. Suggested intraclonal diversification: top SARS-CoV-2-reactive clonotypes appeared in two or three memory subsets.

These memory T cells were uncultured and sequenced directly after ex vivo isolation. Libraries were prepared by immunoSEQ multiplex PCR; TCRdb keeps only in-frame clonotypes and omits some of them. The data contain about 75,000 clones, 80% to 90% of them seen just once; the ten biggest clones take up 0.45% to 0.6%. Of note for this clone: The antigen is undetermined.

The CDR3 loop spans 13 amino acids. The germline V gene has CDR1 LGHDT and CDR2 YNNKEL (reference sequence). The V and J ends lost 4 bases and 4 bases respectively, with 7 bases between them. The material sequenced was CD4+ T cells from peripheral blood, taken after recovery from COVID-19. The sequence derives from a human donor who had COVID-19. The rearrangement joins TRBV3-1 (or the pseudogene TRBV3-2) to TRBJ2-2; D is ambiguous. This CDR3 is CASSRTGTGELFF. The CDR3 nucleotides read TGTGCCAGCAGCCGCACGGGCACCGGGGAGCTGTTTTTT.